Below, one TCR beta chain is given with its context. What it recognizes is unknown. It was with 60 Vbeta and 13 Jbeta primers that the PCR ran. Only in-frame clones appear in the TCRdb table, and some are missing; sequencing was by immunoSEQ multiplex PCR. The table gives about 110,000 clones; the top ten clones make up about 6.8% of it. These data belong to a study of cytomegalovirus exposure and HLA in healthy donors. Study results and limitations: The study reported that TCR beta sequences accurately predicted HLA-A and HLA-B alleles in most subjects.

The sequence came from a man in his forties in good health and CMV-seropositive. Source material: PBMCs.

The CDR3 region is CASSDDSLGSHEQFF. Here the CDR3 DNA reads TGTGCCAGCAGCGATGACTCTTTGGGTAGCCATGAGCAGTTCTTC. The J gene is TRBJ2-1, the V gene TRBV6-1; D not certain. The V end was cut by 6 bases, the J end by 8 bases, with 20 bases between. Germline V gene data show CDR1 as MNHNS and CDR2 as SASEGT. This CDR3 contains 15 residues.